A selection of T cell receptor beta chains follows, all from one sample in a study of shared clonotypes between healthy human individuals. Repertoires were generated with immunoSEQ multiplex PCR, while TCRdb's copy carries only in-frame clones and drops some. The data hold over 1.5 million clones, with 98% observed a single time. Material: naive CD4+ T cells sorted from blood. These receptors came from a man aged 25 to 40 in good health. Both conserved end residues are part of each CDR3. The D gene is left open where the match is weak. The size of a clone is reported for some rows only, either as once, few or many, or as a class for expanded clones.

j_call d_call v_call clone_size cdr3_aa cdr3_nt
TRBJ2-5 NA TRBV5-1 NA CASSSQPDQETQYF TGCGCCAGCAGCTCTCAGCCTGACCAAGAGACCCAGTACTTC
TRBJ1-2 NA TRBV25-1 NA CASSELERLGYTF TGTGCCAGCAGTGAATTAGAGAGGTTGGGCTACACCTTC
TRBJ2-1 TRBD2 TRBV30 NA CAWSRREEQFF TGTGCCTGGAGTAGGCGGGAGGAGCAGTTCTTC
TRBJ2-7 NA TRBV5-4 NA CASRRAGGNPYEQYF TGTGCCAGCAGGCGGGCAGGCGGGAACCCCTACGAGCAGTACTTC
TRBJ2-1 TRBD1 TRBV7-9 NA CASSLAGGLWEQFF TGTGCCAGCAGCTTGGCAGGGGGCTTATGGGAGCAGTTCTTC
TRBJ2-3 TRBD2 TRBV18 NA CASSPFLAGASDTQYF TGTGCCAGCTCACCCTTCTTGGCGGGAGCCTCAGATACGCAGTATTTT
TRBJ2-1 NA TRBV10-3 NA CATQSPYNEQFF TGTGCCACGCAGTCCCCCTACAATGAGCAGTTCTTC
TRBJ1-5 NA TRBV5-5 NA CASSLELGAPNQPQHF TGTGCCAGCAGCTTGGAGTTAGGGGCCCCCAATCAGCCCCAGCATTTT
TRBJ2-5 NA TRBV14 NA CASSQELETQYF TGTGCCAGCAGCCAAGAACTGGAGACCCAGTACTTC
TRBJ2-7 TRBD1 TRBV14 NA CASRSIGQGALDYEQYF TGTGCCAGCAGGAGCATAGGACAGGGGGCGCTGGATTACGAGCAGTACTTC
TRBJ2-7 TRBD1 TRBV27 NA CASSLGDRAYEQYF TGTGCCAGCAGTTTAGGGGACAGGGCTTACGAGCAGTACTTC
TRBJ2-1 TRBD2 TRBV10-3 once CAISESIASGLNEQFF TGTGCCATCAGTGAGTCGATTGCTAGCGGGCTCAATGAGCAGTTCTTC
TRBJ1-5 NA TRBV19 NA CASSIGTFSNQPQHF TGTGCCAGTAGTATCGGCACTTTTAGCAATCAGCCCCAGCATTTT
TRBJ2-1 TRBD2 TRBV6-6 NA CASSYGRGNEQFF TGTGCCAGCAGTTACGGGAGGGGAAATGAGCAGTTCTTC
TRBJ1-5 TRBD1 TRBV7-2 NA CASSLTGKGNQPQHF TGTGCCAGCAGCCTGACAGGGAAGGGCAATCAGCCCCAGCATTTT
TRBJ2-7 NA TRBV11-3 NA CASSFTKGEQYF TGTGCCAGCAGTTTCACGAAGGGTGAGCAGTACTTC
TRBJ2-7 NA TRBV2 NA CASSGGDYEQYF TGTGCCAGCAGTGGGGGGGATTACGAGCAGTACTTC
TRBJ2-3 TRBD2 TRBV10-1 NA CASSVTSGRASDTQYF TGCGCCAGCAGTGTTACTAGCGGGAGGGCCTCAGATACGCAGTATTTT
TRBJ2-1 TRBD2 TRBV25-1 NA CASSEGLAGAYEQFF TGTGCCAGCAGTGAAGGACTAGCGGGAGCTTATGAGCAGTTCTTC
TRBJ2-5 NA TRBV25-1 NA CASSEGGAKTQYF TGTGCCAGCAGTGAAGGGGGAGCCAAGACCCAGTACTTC
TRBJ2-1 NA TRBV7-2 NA CASSFDWEEQFF TGTGCCAGCAGCTTCGACTGGGAGGAGCAGTTCTTC
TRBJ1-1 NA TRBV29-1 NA CSVGGAGMGKTSTEAFF TGCAGCGTTGGGGGTGCAGGAATGGGTAAAACGAGCACTGAAGCTTTCTTT
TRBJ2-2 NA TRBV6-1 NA CASSGRQEGYTGELFF TGTGCCAGCAGTGGTCGACAGGAGGGATACACCGGGGAGCTGTTTTTT
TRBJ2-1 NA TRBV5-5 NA CASSLGGLNSYNEQFF TGTGCCAGCAGCTTGGGGGGGCTCAACTCCTACAATGAGCAGTTCTTC
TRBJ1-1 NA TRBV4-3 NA CASSQGYRVNTEAFF TGCGCCAGCAGCCAAGGATACAGGGTAAACACTGAAGCTTTCTTT
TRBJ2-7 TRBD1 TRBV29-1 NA CSVDRGGYEQYF TGCAGTGTCGACAGGGGGGGATACGAGCAGTACTTC
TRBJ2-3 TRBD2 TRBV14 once CASSPYWAGGDTQYF TGTGCCAGCAGCCCTTATTGGGCGGGAGGAGATACGCAGTATTTT
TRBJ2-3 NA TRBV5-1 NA CASSFAQGADTQYF TGCGCCAGCAGCTTCGCACAGGGTGCAGATACGCAGTATTTT
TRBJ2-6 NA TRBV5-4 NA CASSLGGTRGANVLTF TGTGCCAGCAGCTTGGGGGGGACTCGCGGGGCCAACGTCCTGACTTTC